This T cell receptor beta chain appears in the sequencing data of a study of shared clonotypes between healthy human individuals. Genomic DNA of every subset was divided equally among multiple immunoSEQ plates. Using immunoSEQ multiplex PCR, the repertoire was profiled, and TCRdb retains in-frame clones only, with some absent. The repertoire holds fewer than 550,000 clones, with nearly 80% as singletons. Remarks on this clone: The target antigen is unknown.

CDR3 length: 15 residues. CDR1 SGHAT and CDR2 FQNNGV come from the germline V gene. V dropped 5 bases and J dropped 1; count of bases not matched to a gene: 3. Findings of the study overall: Clonotype sharing among donors was expected to depend on sequencing depth.

The chain combines TRBV11-2 with TRBJ2-2; 8 nucleotides align to TRBD2. Sequences were obtained from PBMCs. This TCR was sampled from a woman aged 40 to 49 in good health. Some clones in this sample may be carry-over from other donors' samples. The CDR3 DNA reads TGTGCCAGCAGCCTGCTAGCGGGGAACACCGGGGAGCTGTTTTTT. As protein: CASSLLAGNTGELFF.